These T cell receptor beta chains were read from a single sample in a study of a mutant IDH1 vaccine in newly diagnosed glioma. The antigens these receptors bind are not known. TCRdb's table, derived via immunoSEQ multiplex PCR, lists solely in-frame clones and lacks some. The sample includes 90,000 to 100,000 clones, roughly 91% of them seen just once. Specimen: PBMCs, collected from a glioma patient whose treatment included an IDH1 peptide vaccine. These receptor sequences come from a woman aged 50 to 60 with glioma. Both conserved end residues are part of each CDR3. D genes are given only for firm matches. Where a row states a size, it is once, few, many or the class of an expanded clone; other rows omit it.

TRBJ2-4,15,TRBV5-6,TRBD2,once,CASSPGLAGKNIQYF,TGTGCCAGCAGCCCGGGACTAGCGGGCAAAAACATTCAGTACTTC
TRBJ2-7,12,TRBV30,-,-,CAWSLEVGRCHF,TGTGCCTGGAGTCTAGAGGTAGGGAGATGCCACTTC
TRBJ2-5,14,TRBV6-6,TRBD1,-,CASTLGQGRGTQYF,TGTGCCAGCACCCTTGGACAGGGCCGCGGGACCCAGTACTTC
TRBJ2-1,13,TRBV30,-,-,CAWSRGGSNEQFF,TGTGCCTGGTCCCGGGGAGGTTCCAATGAGCAGTTCTTC
TRBJ1-5,19,TRBV7-9,-,-,CASSLGEGSTRGSNQPQHF,TGTGCCAGCAGCTTAGGGGAGGGGTCGACAAGAGGGAGCAATCAGCCCCAGCATTTT
TRBJ1-5,13,TRBV10-3,-,-,CAISESNGQPQHF,TGTGCCATCAGTGAGTCGAATGGTCAGCCCCAGCATTTT
TRBJ1-2,15,TRBV7-2,TRBD1,-,CASSSAWDREYGYTF,TGTGCCAGCAGCTCGGCCTGGGACAGGGAGTATGGCTACACCTTC
TRBJ2-1,16,TRBV4-1,TRBD1,-,CASSHRWGQGFNEQFF,TGCGCCAGCAGCCATAGATGGGGACAGGGGTTTAATGAGCAGTTCTTC
TRBJ2-1,16,TRBV7-3,TRBD2,-,CASSLDGRSSWDEQFF,TGTGCCAGCAGCTTAGACGGGAGGTCCTCCTGGGATGAGCAGTTCTTC
TRBJ1-1,12,TRBV7-9,-,-,CASSLGDGEAFF,TGTGCCAGCAGCTTAGGAGACGGTGAAGCTTTCTTT
TRBJ1-6,17,TRBV5-6,TRBD1,-,CASSLGTGGEYNSPLHF,TGTGCCAGCAGCCTCGGGACAGGGGGCGAGTATAATTCACCCCTCCACTTT
TRBJ1-6,14,TRBV27,-,-,CASRFGWGDSPLHF,TGTGCCAGCAGGTTTGGTTGGGGGGATTCACCCCTCCACTTT
TRBJ2-4,13,TRBV28,-,-,CASSPRDKNIQYF,TGTGCCAGCAGCCCCAGGGACAAAAACATTCAGTACTTC
TRBJ2-7,14,TRBV2,TRBD2,-,CASSDRGTSGRAHF,TGTGCCAGCAGTGATCGAGGGACTAGCGGGAGAGCCCACTTC
TRBJ2-1,15,TRBV11-3,TRBD2,-,CASSSGTSGVDEQFF,TGTGCCAGCAGCTCTGGGACTAGCGGGGTCGATGAGCAGTTCTTC
TRBJ1-1,13,TRBV9,-,-,CASSAGGELEAFF,TGTGCCAGCAGCGCCGGGGGGGAACTCGAAGCTTTCTTT
TRBJ1-1,13,TRBV28,-,-,CASLDSLNTEAFF,TGTGCCAGTCTCGACAGTCTGAACACTGAAGCTTTCTTT
TRBJ2-2,13,TRBV7-2,-,-,CASSNRNTGELFF,TGTGCCAGCAGCAACAGAAACACCGGGGAGCTGTTTTTT
TRBJ2-3,13,TRBV6-1,-,-,CASRGTGTDTQYF,TGTGCCAGCAGGGGGACTGGCACAGATACGCAGTATTTT
TRBJ2-7,17,TRBV4-2,TRBD2,-,CASSQDVWREGAYEQYF,TGTGCCAGCAGCCAAGATGTTTGGCGGGAGGGAGCGTACGAGCAGTACTTC
TRBJ2-7,16,TRBV5-1,-,-,CASSLANGGTNYEQYF,TGCGCCAGCAGCTTGGCCAATGGCGGGACGAACTACGAGCAGTACTTC
TRBJ1-2,12,TRBV7-9,TRBD1,-,CASSDRESGYTF,TGTGCCAGCTCGGACAGGGAGAGTGGCTACACCTTC
TRBJ2-1,14,TRBV14,TRBD1,few,CASSQRDRANEQFF,TGTGCCAGCAGCCAACGGGACAGGGCCAATGAGCAGTTCTTC
TRBJ1-6,15,TRBV11-2,-,-,CASSLVRGGHSPLHF,TGTGCCAGCAGCTTAGTCAGGGGCGGGCATTCACCCCTCCACTTT
TRBJ2-3,16,TRBV7-3,TRBD1,-,CASSFERRTGTDTQYF,TGTGCCAGCAGCTTTGAGCGGAGGACAGGGACAGATACGCAGTATTTT
TRBJ2-1,12,TRBV7-9,TRBD1,-,CASTIPGQGVFF,TGTGCCAGTACCATTCCGGGACAGGGGGTGTTCTTC
TRBJ2-7,15,TRBV7-8,-,once,CASSVTMAETYEQYF,TGTGCCAGCAGCGTCACAATGGCAGAGACCTACGAGCAGTACTTC
TRBJ2-1,13,TRBV7-3,-,-,CASSLTTYNEQFF,TGTGCCAGCAGCTTGACTACCTACAATGAGCAGTTCTTC
TRBJ2-1,14,TRBV18,TRBD1,-,CASSGGTGNNEQFF,TGTGCCAGCTCAGGGGGGACAGGGAACAATGAGCAGTTCTTC
TRBJ2-1,16,TRBV9,TRBD2,-,CASSALGTSGSNEQFF,TGTGCCAGCAGCGCACTCGGGACTAGCGGGAGTAATGAGCAGTTCTTC
TRBJ1-5,14,TRBV10-2,-,-,CASSELGGGQPQHF,TGCGCCAGCAGTGAGCTGGGGGGGGGTCAGCCCCAGCATTTT
TRBJ1-3,14,TRBV9,-,once,CASSPRPSGNTIYF,TGTGCCAGCAGCCCACGGCCCTCTGGAAACACCATATATTTT
TRBJ2-7,14,TRBV28,-,-,CASSLGGSSYEQYF,TGTGCCAGCAGTTTAGGGGGGAGCTCCTACGAGCAGTACTTC
TRBJ2-3,16,TRBV6-5,-,-,CASSYSLATSTDTQYF,TGTGCCAGCAGTTACTCCCTAGCGACTAGCACAGATACGCAGTATTTT
TRBJ2-5,12,TRBV18,-,-,CASSPPAETQYF,TGTGCCAGCTCACCACCGGCAGAGACCCAGTACTTC
TRBJ1-3,15,TRBV9,-,few,CASSGSREEGNTIYF,TGTGCCAGCAGCGGCTCCCGGGAAGAAGGAAACACCATATATTTT
TRBJ2-1,15,TRBV5-1,TRBD2,once,CASSPGLAGDYEQFF,TGCGCCAGCAGCCCGGGACTAGCGGGCGACTATGAGCAGTTCTTC
TRBJ2-1,12,TRBV19,TRBD1,-,CACSGGWDEQFF,TGTGCCTGTTCAGGGGGTTGGGATGAGCAGTTCTTC
TRBJ1-4,16,TRBV9,-,-,CASSQGGGFTYEKLFF,TGTGCCAGCAGCCAAGGGGGAGGCTTTACCTATGAAAAACTGTTTTTT
TRBJ2-1,16,TRBV2,-,once,CASNRDPPSGTNEQFF,TGTGCCAGCAACCGGGACCCGCCTTCTGGGACCAATGAGCAGTTCTTC
TRBJ2-3,15,TRBV9,TRBD2,-,CASSVGVGGSDTQYF,TGTGCCAGCAGCGTAGGAGTGGGAGGGTCAGATACGCAGTATTTT
TRBJ2-1,15,TRBV27,TRBD2,-,CASSLLLAGENEQFF,TGTGCCAGCAGTTTACTACTAGCGGGAGAAAATGAGCAGTTCTTC
TRBJ2-7,12,TRBV30,-,-,CAARGAPYEQYF,TGTGCCGCAAGGGGGGCCCCCTACGAGCAGTACTTC
TRBJ2-7,14,TRBV7-2,-,-,CASSLAQSSYEQYF,TGTGCCAGCAGCTTAGCGCAAAGCTCCTACGAGCAGTACTTC
TRBJ2-1,14,TRBV11-2,-,-,CASSLAPTGHEQFF,TGTGCCAGCAGCTTAGCTCCTACCGGCCATGAGCAGTTCTTC
TRBJ1-1,14,TRBV9,-,-,CASNGRGATTEAFF,TGTGCCAGCAATGGGAGGGGGGCGACCACTGAAGCTTTCTTT
TRBJ2-7,14,TRBV2,-,-,CASNEAGLSSEQYF,TGTGCCAGCAATGAGGCAGGGCTGAGTTCCGAGCAGTACTTC
TRBJ1-4,11,TRBV10-3,-,once,CAISESEKLFF,TGTGCCATCAGTGAGTCAGAAAAACTGTTTTTT
TRBJ2-3,13,TRBV27,-,-,CASRGGSTDTQYF,TGTGCCAGCAGAGGGGGTTCCACAGATACGCAGTATTTT
TRBJ1-1,11,TRBV30,-,-,CAWRRNTEAFF,TGTGCCTGGAGGAGGAACACTGAAGCTTTCTTT
TRBJ2-2,16,TRBV7-8,-,-,CASSYVLRLSTGELFF,TGTGCCAGCAGCTACGTTCTCCGACTCTCCACCGGGGAGCTGTTTTTT
TRBJ1-4,15,TRBV28,TRBD1,-,CASSPRDRGDEKLFF,TGTGCCAGCAGTCCTCGGGACAGGGGGGATGAAAAACTGTTTTTT
TRBJ2-7,15,TRBV11-2,TRBD2,-,CASSSTGGDSYEQYF,TGTGCCAGCAGTTCAACGGGGGGGGACTCCTACGAGCAGTACTTC
TRBJ2-7,12,TRBV21-1,-,once,CASSNPPYEQYF,TGTGCCAGCAGCAATCCACCCTACGAGCAGTACTTC
TRBJ2-7,13,TRBV6-6,-,-,CASSDSSRYEQYF,TGTGCCAGCAGTGACAGTTCCCGATACGAGCAGTACTTC
TRBJ2-7,17,TRBV7-9,TRBD2,-,CASSLKITGTSGREQYF,TGTGCCAGCAGCTTAAAGATCACGGGGACTAGCGGGAGGGAGCAGTACTTC
TRBJ1-1,12,TRBV30,-,-,CAWRAPAPEAFF,TGTGCCTGGAGGGCCCCGGCCCCTGAAGCTTTCTTT
TRBJ2-2,16,TRBV27,TRBD2,-,CASSLLAGGNWGELFF,TGTGCCAGCAGTTTATTAGCGGGAGGGAATTGGGGGGAGCTGTTTTTT
TRBJ2-7,12,TRBV10-1,-,-,CASSDASYEQYF,TGCGCCAGCAGCGACGCCTCCTACGAGCAGTACTTC